The 29 T cell receptor beta chains in this list originate from one sample, sequenced in a study of CD8 T cells in Susac syndrome (dated by TCRdb to between 2019 and 2020). Receptor amplification or capture employed the immunoSEQ multiplex PCR assay. RNA was extracted with the RNeasy kit and roughly 0.45 to 1 ug was reverse transcribed using random hexamers. Clones were called with MiXCR by TCRdb after fastp trimmed the public reads at Q25, and only in-frame beta chains were retained. Rows with one shared CDR3 protein collapse into an entry with the most common genes and DNA. This sample has a few hundred thousand distinct CDR3 sequences in its table, and 85% to 90% of those were observed once. Of the sample, 0.12% falls within the top ten clones. The sample comprised CD8+ T cells from PBMCs. These receptors all come from a human donor with multiple sclerosis.

This clonotype was seen only once. This sequence joins TRBV30 and TRBJ2-1; D may be TRBD2 (6 bases). This CDR3 contains 15 residues. V lost 6 bases and J lost 1, with 16 bases in between. Looked up from germline, CDR1 is GTSNPN and CDR2 is SVGIG (reference sequence). The CDR3 loop is CACPEAGASYNEQFF. CDR3 nucleotide sequence: TGTGCCTGTCCTGAAGCGGGCGCATCCTACAATGAGCAGTTCTTC.

The chain is built from TRBV10-3 and TRBJ2-7; TRBD2 matches 7 bases. Germline V gene data show CDR1 as ENHRY and CDR2 as SYGVKD. The junction had 17 bases not matched to a gene; V was cut back by 10 bases and J by 2 bases. CDR3 length equals 16 residues. The CDR3 DNA sequence: TGTGCCACCAGATCCGGGCTGGGGGAGGGGCCCTACGAGCAGTACTTC. It encodes CATRSGLGEGPYEQYF.

This clonotype was seen once. V usage is TRBV5-1 and J usage is TRBJ2-5, with a possible D match to TRBD2 (6 bases). V dropped 5 bases and J dropped 0 bases, with 14 bases sitting between them. Germline V gives CDR1 SGHRS, CDR2 YFSETQ. The CDR3 has 15 residues. CDR3 protein: CASSPSVEYQETQYF. The CDR3 coding sequence is TGCGCCAGCAGTCCTAGCGTAGAGTACCAAGAGACCCAGTACTTC.

The genes are TRBV20-1 and TRBJ2-2, with D perhaps matching TRBD2 (6 bases). The CDR3 extends over 15 amino acids. Trimming left V 5 bases short and J 3 bases short, with 16 bases between. CDR1 DFQATT and CDR2 SNEGSKA come from the germline V gene (reference sequence). For the CDR3, the DNA is TGCAGTGCTGGAACGACTAGAGTCGACACCGGGGAGCTGTTTTTT. Amino acids: CSAGTTRVDTGELFF.

This chain connects TRBV6-5 to TRBJ1-1, with D perhaps TRBD1 (6 bases). The CDR3 extends over 13 amino acids. Trimming cost V 7 bases and J 1 base, with 10 bases left between them. Germline V gene data show CDR1 as MNHEY and CDR2 as SVGAGI. CDR3 DNA sequence: TGTGCCAGCAACCGAGGGGGGAACACTGAAGCTTTCTTT. Translation: CASNRGGNTEAFF.

The chain has TRBV9 and TRBJ2-1; 13 bases agree with TRBD2. The ends lost 4 bases at V and 6 bases at J; junction bases unmatched: 4. Looked up from germline, CDR1 is SGDLS and CDR2 is YYNGEE. This CDR3 spans 15 amino acids. CDR3 sequence (DNA): TGTGCCAGCAGCCTCGGACTAGCGGGAGTCAATGAGCAGTTCTTC. This translates into CASSLGLAGVNEQFF.

This chain links TRBV11-2 with TRBJ2-7; 10 bases match TRBD1. CDR1 and CDR2 (germline): SGHAT, FQNNGV. The length of the CDR3 is 14 residues. Trimming removed 4 bases from V and 3 bases from J; junction bases left unmatched: 3. The CDR3 loop reads CASSSDRGDYEQYF. In DNA form, the CDR3 reads TGTGCCAGCAGCTCGGACAGGGGGGACTACGAGCAGTACTTC.

This sequence joins TRBV30 and TRBJ1-1; TRBD1 is a possible D gene (5 bases). This CDR3 comprises 13 residues. Germline CDR1 GTSNPN, CDR2 SVGIG (reference sequence). V shed 4 bases and J shed 0 bases, with 9 bases lying between them. CDR3 loop: CAWTGTLNTEAFF. CDR3 coding DNA: TGTGCCTGGACCGGGACCTTGAACACTGAAGCTTTCTTT.

The V gene is TRBV19, the J gene TRBJ1-2; 8 bases line up with TRBD1. V trimming: 7 bases; J trimming: 4 bases; junction bases outside the gene matches: 8. Germline CDR1 reads LNHDA; CDR2 reads SQIVND (reference sequence). This CDR3 region has 14 residues. CDR3 bases: TGTGCCAGTATCACCCAGGGGGCCGGCTATGGCTACACCTTC. This encodes CASITQGAGYGYTF.

The gene calls are TRBV29-1 and TRBJ1-1; maybe TRBD1 (6 bases). Germline-derived CDR1 and CDR2 are SQVTM and ANQGSEA. The germline V and J ends were trimmed by 6 bases and 0 bases, with 11 bases remaining between them. The CDR3 contains 13 residues. The CDR3 DNA follows: TGCAGCGTACCGGGACACTTGAACACTGAAGCTTTCTTT. Encoded protein: CSVPGHLNTEAFF.

This chain links TRBV29-1 with TRBJ2-1; no clear D. Per germline, CDR1 SQVTM and CDR2 ANQGSEA. This CDR3 is 11 amino acids long. The V end was cut by 4 bases, the J end by 10 bases, with 11 bases between. CDR3 coding DNA: TGCAGCGTTGTGGCTGGCAGAGAGCAGTTCTTC. It encodes CSVVAGREQFF.

This chain uses TRBV15 with TRBJ2-3; 10 positions match TRBD2. Germline V gene data show CDR1 as LNHNV and CDR2 as YYDKDF (reference sequence). CDR3 size: 14 residues. V dropped 5 bases and J dropped 5; count of bases not matched to a gene: 4. The CDR3 nucleotides read TGTGCCACCAGCGCCCTAGCGGGGGTAGATACGCAGTATTTT. Translated, it gives CATSALAGVDTQYF.

The rearrangement links TRBV10-1 to TRBJ1-1, with 7 bases matching TRBD1. The CDR3 runs 15 residues. The germline CDR1 and CDR2 sequences are WNHNN and SYGVQD (reference sequence). With 6 bases clipped from V and 4 bases from J, the junction kept 11 bases outside the gene matches. The DNA for the CDR3 is TGCGCCAGCAGAGACGGTACAGGGGCGGCCACTGAAGCTTTCTTT. It specifies CASRDGTGAATEAFF.

V is TRBV29-1 and J is TRBJ2-6; no firm D call. Germline lookup yields CDR1 SQVTM and CDR2 ANQGSEA. This CDR3 is 12 amino acids long. Trimming stripped 4 bases from V and 3 bases from J, with 4 bases between. The CDR3 DNA reads as TGCAGCGTTGTAGGTGGGGCCAACGTCCTGACTTTC. Amino acid sequence: CSVVGGANVLTF. The complete variable domain, with remaining parts taken from reference TRBV29-1 and TRBJ2-6, reads SAVISQKPSRDICQRGTSLTIQCQVDSQVTMMFWYRQQPGQSLTLIATANQGSEATYESGFVIDKFPISRPNLTFSTLTVSNMSPEDSSIYLCSVVGGANVLTFGAGSRLTVL.

The rearrangement links TRBV14 to TRBJ1-2, with D unclear. Germline V gives CDR1 SGHDN, CDR2 FVKESK. V gave up 0 bases and J gave up 1 base, with 9 bases separating them. The CDR3 runs to 15 residues. CDR3 DNA: TGTGCCAGCAGCCAAGATTACGGCAGTAACTATGGCTACACCTTC. This encodes CASSQDYGSNYGYTF.

This clonotype was seen once. V usage is TRBV27 and J usage is TRBJ1-2; tentatively, D is TRBD1 (5 bases). The V end was cut by 5 bases, the J end by 1 base, with 23 bases between. Germline CDR1 and CDR2: MNHEY and SMNVEV (reference sequence). This CDR3 contains 18 residues. CDR3 coding DNA: TGTGCCAGCAGTCTCCTTCCACTCCGGGACGGACTTAACTATGGCTACACCTTC. Residues: CASSLLPLRDGLNYGYTF.

This chain links TRBV10-3 with TRBJ2-1; D may match TRBD1 or TRBD2 (6 bases each). V shed 2 bases and J shed 9 bases, with 17 bases lying between them. CDR1 is ENHRY and CDR2 is SYGVKD in the germline V gene. CDR3 size: 15 residues. CDR3 DNA: TGTGCCATCAGTGAGATAGGGGGGCCTTTTAGTGAGCAGTTCTTC. This encodes CAISEIGGPFSEQFF.

This clonotype showed up just once. The chain couples TRBV12-3 or TRBV12-4 to TRBJ1-3; D remains ambiguous. The CDR3 runs to 13 residues. V was cut by 8 bases and J by 1 base, with 9 bases left in between. The CDR3 is CASPTESGNTIYF. CDR3 nucleotide sequence: TGTGCCAGCCCTACCGAGTCTGGAAACACCATATATTTT.

V gene TRBV14 combines with J gene TRBJ2-7; TRBD2 agrees at 13 bases. V lost 2 bases to trimming and J lost 4 bases; unmatched junction nucleotides: 8. The germline CDR1 and CDR2 sequences are SGHDN and FVKESK. The length of the CDR3 is 17 residues. CDR3 in DNA: TGTGCCAGCAGCCAACTTTCCGGGACTAGCGGGACTTACGAGCAGTACTTC. Amino acid sequence: CASSQLSGTSGTYEQYF. Supplemented by reference TRBV14 and TRBJ2-7, the full variable domain reads EAGVTQFPSHSVIEKGQTVTLRCDPISGHDNLYWYRRVMGKEIKFLLHFVKESKQDESGMPNNRFLAERTGGTYSTLKVQPAELEDSGVYFCASSQLSGTSGTYEQYFGPGTRLTVT.

The chain carries TRBV4-1 and TRBJ1-1; 8 bases fit TRBD1. Per the germline V gene, CDR1 is MGHRA and CDR2 is YSYEKL. This CDR3 comprises 15 residues. Trimming removed 1 base from V and 7 bases from J; junction bases left unmatched: 8. CDR3 sequence: CASSQGAGGANEAFF. In DNA, the CDR3 is TGCGCCAGCAGCCAAGGAGCAGGGGGCGCGAATGAAGCTTTCTTT.

The rearrangement uses TRBV10-2 and TRBJ1-2; D might be TRBD1 (6 bases). V lost 7 bases, J lost 8 bases, and 20 bases lay in between. Per the germline V gene, CDR1 is WSHSY and CDR2 is SAAADI. The CDR3 is made up of 14 amino acids. The CDR3 sequence: CASTRTATSWGYTF. The CDR3, as DNA: TGCGCCAGCACTCGGACAGCAACTTCGTGGGGCTACACCTTC.

The V and J genes are TRBV9 and TRBJ2-7; TRBD2 might be the D (5 bases). The V end lost 3 bases, the J end lost 3 bases, and 10 bases lay between the germline ends. Germline values: CDR1 SGDLS, CDR2 YYNGEE. CDR3 length equals 13 residues. The CDR3 here is CASSARVGYEQYF. The CDR3 bases are TGTGCCAGCAGCGCGAGGGTAGGCTACGAGCAGTACTTC.

The chain carries TRBV6-1 and TRBJ2-7; a weak D match, TRBD2 (6 bases). Germline CDR1 is MNHNS and CDR2 is SASEGT. CDR3 size: 13 residues. Trimming took 4 bases from V and 4 from J, leaving 11 bases between them. CDR3 region: CASSATLAYEQYF. The DNA for the CDR3 is TGTGCCAGCAGTGCAACCCTAGCGTACGAGCAGTACTTC.

Only a few counts were recorded for this clonotype. The J gene is TRBJ1-5, the V gene TRBV24-1; D might be TRBD1 (6 bases). Germline values: CDR1 KGHDR, CDR2 SFDVKD. V lost 9 bases and J lost 5, with 13 bases in between. The CDR3 runs to 13 residues. The CDR3 DNA sequence: TGTGCCACCCAACAGGGAAGCCATCAGCCCCAGCATTTT. As protein: CATQQGSHQPQHF.

This clonotype was seen a single time. The V and J genes are TRBV27 and TRBJ2-1; TRBD2 aligns across 10 bases. The CDR3 runs to 15 residues. Germline CDR1 MNHEY, CDR2 SMNVEV (reference sequence). J lost 4 bases, V lost 5 bases, and 5 bases had no gene match. CDR3 bases: TGTGCCAGCAGTGTAGGACTAGCGGTTTACAATGAGCAGTTCTTC. It encodes CASSVGLAVYNEQFF.

The chain couples TRBV11-2 to TRBJ2-7, with 7 bases that match TRBD2. The CDR3 sequence is 15 residues long. CDR1 is SGHAT and CDR2 is FQNNGV in the germline V gene. V lost 0 bases to trimming and J lost 3 bases; unmatched junction nucleotides: 5. CDR3 nucleotide sequence: TGTGCCAGCAGCTTAGAGGGAGCGGGGCTCTACGAGCAGTACTTC. Its protein product is CASSLEGAGLYEQYF.

The genes are TRBV7-9 and TRBJ2-7, with D unclear. The CDR3 contains 13 residues. Trimming left V 5 bases short and J 5 bases short, with 13 bases between. Germline V gives CDR1 SEHNR, CDR2 FQNEAQ (reference sequence). CDR3 bases: TGTGCCAGCAGCCACGCCCCGTGGAACGAGCAGTACTTC. The encoded protein is CASSHAPWNEQYF. The full variable domain, with the rest looked up from reference TRBV7-9 and TRBJ2-7, is DTGVSQNPRHKITKRGQNVTFRCDPISEHNRLYWYRQTLGQGPEFLTYFQNEAQLEKSRLLSDRFSAERPKGSFSTLEIQRTEQGDSAMYLCASSHAPWNEQYFGPGTRLTVT.

The V and J genes are TRBV5-5 and TRBJ1-5; possible D gene TRBD1, 5 bases. The V and J ends lost 0 bases and 6 bases respectively, with 13 bases between them. The CDR3 consists of 15 residues. The V gene's germline CDR1 is SGHKS and CDR2 YYEKEE (reference sequence). CDR3 sequence: CASSLEFLRGQPQHF. In nucleotides, the CDR3 is TGTGCCAGCAGCTTGGAATTCTTAAGGGGTCAGCCCCAGCATTTT. Full variable domain (rest looked up from reference TRBV5-5 and TRBJ1-5): DAGVTQSPTHLIKTRGQQVTLRCSPISGHKSVSWYQQVLGQGPQFIFQYYEKEERGRGNFPDRFSARQFPNYSSELNVNALLLGDSALYLCASSLEFLRGQPQHFGDGTRLSIL.

This clonotype was picked up a small number of times. The chain couples TRBV6-6 to TRBJ2-5, with D perhaps being TRBD1 or TRBD2 (5 bases each). Trimming stripped 4 bases from V and 0 bases from J, with 9 bases between. This CDR3 spans 14 amino acids. Germline V gene sequence: CDR1 MNHNY, CDR2 SVGAGI (reference sequence). CDR3 amino acids: CASSWGSHQETQYF. The CDR3 nucleotides read TGTGCCAGCAGTTGGGGGTCCCACCAAGAGACCCAGTACTTC.